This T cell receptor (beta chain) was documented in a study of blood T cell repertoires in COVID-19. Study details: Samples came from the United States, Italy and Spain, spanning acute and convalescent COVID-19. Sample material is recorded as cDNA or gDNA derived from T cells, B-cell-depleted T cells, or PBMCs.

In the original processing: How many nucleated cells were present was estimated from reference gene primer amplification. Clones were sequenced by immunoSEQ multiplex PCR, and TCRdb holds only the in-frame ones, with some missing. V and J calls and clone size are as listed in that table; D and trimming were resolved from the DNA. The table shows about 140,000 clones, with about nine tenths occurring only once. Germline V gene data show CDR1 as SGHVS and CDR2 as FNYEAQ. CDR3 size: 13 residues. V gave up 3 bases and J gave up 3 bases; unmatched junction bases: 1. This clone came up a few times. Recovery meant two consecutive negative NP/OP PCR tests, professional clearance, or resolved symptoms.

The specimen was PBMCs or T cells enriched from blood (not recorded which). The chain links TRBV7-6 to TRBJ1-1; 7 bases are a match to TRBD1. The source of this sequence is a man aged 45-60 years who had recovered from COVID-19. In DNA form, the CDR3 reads TGTGCCAGCAGCTTCGACAGGGACACTGAAGCTTTCTTT. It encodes CASSFDRDTEAFF.